Listed here are 10 T cell receptor beta chains from one sample, sequenced in a study of beta chain features in type 1 diabetes. Antigen specificity for these receptors is unknown. The study reverse transcribed the entire isolated RNA, so it sequenced expressed TCRB transcripts. Assay: immunoSEQ multiplex PCR; the TCRdb copy retains only in-frame clones and omits some. This table holds more than 300,000 clones, around 10% found once. Study-level results: Moderate yet significant TCRB CDR3 shortening was seen in Type 1 diabetes patients in all four CD4+ subsets.

Sequencing was performed on central memory CD4+ T cells from blood. Receptors were obtained from a man younger than 45 with type 1 diabetes.

This clone was found a few times. The CDR3 reads CASSAMTGENEKLFF. CDR3 nucleotides: TGCGCCAGCAGCGCCATGACAGGGGAAAATGAAAAACTGTTTTTT. The J gene is TRBJ1-4, the V gene TRBV5-1, with 8 bases aligning to TRBD1. CDR1 and CDR2 from the germline V gene are SGHRS and YFSETQ. V lost 4 bases to trimming and J lost 5 bases; unmatched junction nucleotides: 7. The CDR3 totals 15 residues. Drawing the rest from reference TRBV5-1 and TRBJ1-4, the complete variable domain is KAGVTQTPRYLIKTRGQQVTLSCSPISGHRSVSWYQQTPGQGLQFLFEYFSETQRNKGNFPGRFSGRQFSNSRSEMNVSTLELGDSALYLCASSAMTGENEKLFFGSGTQLSVL.

The chain recombines TRBV6-5 with TRBJ1-3; 7 positions agree with TRBD1. This CDR3 spans 15 amino acids. The trim removed 2 bases at V and 3 bases at J, leaving 4 bases unmatched. Germline CDR1 and CDR2: MNHEY and SVGAGI. The CDR3 DNA is TGTGCCAGCAGTTACCGGGACAGTGGTGGAAACACCATATATTTT. Encoded protein: CASSYRDSGGNTIYF.

This clone was counted a few times. The rearrangement links TRBV6-5 to TRBJ2-5; no clear D. Germline V lookup: CDR1 MNHEY, CDR2 SVGAGI. The CDR3 spans 11 residues. The V end lost 6 bases, the J end lost 9 bases, and 11 bases lay between the germline ends. The CDR3 DNA is TGTGCCAGCAGGAATCAGTGGGCCCAGTACTTC. Protein product: CASRNQWAQYF.

V gene TRBV6-5 combines with J gene TRBJ1-2, with D uncertain. CDR3 length: 13 amino acids. CDR1 and CDR2 (germline): MNHEY, SVGAGI. With 6 bases removed from V and 8 bases from J, the gap between germline ends came to 16 bases. CDR3 loop: CASSPSGEWGYTF. CDR3 bases: TGTGCCAGCAGCCCGAGCGGGGAGTGGGGCTACACCTTC.

The V and J genes are TRBV28 and TRBJ2-7; D uncertain. The germline gives CDR1 MDHEN, CDR2 SYDVKM. CDR3 length equals 13 residues. The germline V and J ends were trimmed by 3 bases and 3 bases, with 9 bases remaining between them. DNA of the CDR3: TGTGCCAGCAGTTTGCCGCAAATCTACGAGCAGTACTTC. Its translation is CASSLPQIYEQYF. The complete variable domain, with remaining parts taken from reference TRBV28 and TRBJ2-7, reads DVKVTQSSRYLVKRTGEKVFLECVQDMDHENMFWYRQDPGLGLRLIYFSYDVKMKEKGDIPEGYSVSREKKERFSLILESASTNQTSMYLCASSLPQIYEQYFGPGTRLTVT.

This clone showed up just a few times. V and J are TRBV7-9 and TRBJ2-3, with a weak D call TRBD2 (6 bases). The V gene lost 5 bases and the J gene lost 5 bases, with 14 bases spanning the gap. The germline gives CDR1 SEHNR, CDR2 FQNEAQ (reference sequence). The CDR3 totals 14 residues. This CDR3 reads CASSPRLGVDTQYF. CDR3 DNA sequence: TGTGCCAGCAGCCCCAGACTAGGAGTAGATACGCAGTATTTT. Variable domain in full (rest from reference TRBV7-9 and TRBJ2-3): DTGVSQNPRHKITKRGQNVTFRCDPISEHNRLYWYRQTLGQGPEFLTYFQNEAQLEKSRLLSDRFSAERPKGSFSTLEIQRTEQGDSAMYLCASSPRLGVDTQYFGPGTRLTVL.

This clone has just a few counts. The rearrangement links TRBV28 to TRBJ1-2; weak D call: TRBD1 (6 bases). This CDR3 contains 13 residues. Per the germline V gene, CDR1 is MDHEN and CDR2 is SYDVKM. V shed 3 bases and J shed 8 bases, with 13 bases lying between them. CDR3 nucleotide sequence: TGTGCCAGCAGTTTCCCAGGGGCGGGCGGCTACACCTTC. Translated, it gives CASSFPGAGGYTF.

In this sample, this clone turned up a few times. The V gene is TRBV4-3, the J gene TRBJ1-5; D is possibly TRBD1 (5 bases). This CDR3 region has 14 residues. CDR1 and CDR2 (germline): LGHNA, YSLEER. V lost 3 bases, J lost 5 bases, and 11 bases lay in between. The CDR3 nucleotides read TGCGCCAGCAGCCAGTCACAGGTGGATCAGCCCCAGCATTTT. Translation: CASSQSQVDQPQHF.

This clone was detected only a few times. The CDR3 region has the DNA TGTGCCAGCAGCTTAGGGACCGGTAATGAAAAACTGTTTTTT. This sequence encodes CASSLGTGNEKLFF. The rearrangement joins TRBV7-2 to TRBJ1-4; D is unclear. There are 14 residues in the CDR3. Trimming left V 1 base short and J 4 bases short, with 7 bases between. CDR1 and CDR2 (germline): SGHTA, FQGNSA.

This clone appeared a few times. The chain links TRBV5-1 to TRBJ2-5; no clear D gene. CDR3 size: 16 residues. With 0 bases removed from V and 5 bases from J, the gap between germline ends came to 17 bases. CDR1 is SGHRS and CDR2 is YFSETQ in the germline V gene. The CDR3 loop is CASSLGGTRAEETQYF. CDR3 nucleotides: TGCGCCAGCAGCTTGGGGGGTACCCGGGCGGAGGAGACCCAGTACTTC.